The 14 T cell receptor beta chains below all came from one sample that was sequenced in a study of cytomegalovirus exposure and HLA in healthy donors. Amplification used 60 Vbeta primers and 13 Jbeta primers. Sequencing used immunoSEQ multiplex PCR; TCRdb keeps in-frame clones, though not all of them. The repertoire has under 200,000 clones, over 60% of them found once; the top ten carry 5% to 7%. Material: PBMCs. Every receptor here comes from a man between 35 and 55 years old in good health and CMV-seronegative.

The J gene is TRBJ2-1, the V gene TRBV7-2; 7 positions agree with TRBD1. Germline V gene lookup returns CDR1 SGHTA and CDR2 FQGNSA. Germline trimming cut 4 bases from V and 8 bases from J; bases unmatched to any gene: 11. The CDR3 loop spans 15 amino acids. The CDR3 is CASSYPTGHWDEQFF. Written as DNA, the CDR3 is TGTGCCAGCAGCTACCCGACAGGGCACTGGGATGAGCAGTTCTTC.

The chain joins TRBV6-1 to TRBJ2-5; tentatively, D is TRBD2 (5 bases). Trimming cost V 3 bases and J 6 bases, with 8 bases left between them. The CDR3 runs 12 residues. The germline V gene encodes CDR1 MNHNS and CDR2 SASEGT. CDR3 residues: CASSDSGKTQYF. CDR3 nucleotide sequence: TGTGCCAGCAGTGACAGCGGAAAGACCCAGTACTTC.

This clone was picked up one time. The chain couples TRBV2 to TRBJ2-5, with 8 bases aligning to TRBD2. The CDR3 length is 12 residues. Germline V CDR1 and CDR2: SNHLY, FYNNEI. The ends lost 11 bases at V and 5 bases at J; junction bases unmatched: 7. For the CDR3, the DNA is TGTGCCGACGGGGGGGCGTGGGAGACCCAGTACTTC. Its protein is CADGGAWETQYF.

With regard to this clone: This CDR3 is also generated by other DNA sequences in the sample. The V gene is TRBV12-5, the J gene TRBJ2-7, with a possible D match to TRBD1 (6 bases). Germline lookup yields CDR1 LGHNT and CDR2 FRNRAP. V lost 6 bases, J lost 6 bases, and 21 bases lay in between. The CDR3 is 15 amino acids. The CDR3 DNA sequence: TGTGCTAGTGGCTGGGTTTCGTGGGGGCAGAGCGAGCAGTACTTC. Its translation is CASGWVSWGQSEQYF.

The chain is built from TRBV6-5 and TRBJ2-1; 8 bases agree with TRBD2. The CDR3 covers 13 residues. V lost 5 bases, J lost 8 bases, and 5 bases stayed unmatched. Germline-derived CDR1 and CDR2 are MNHEY and SVGAGI. In DNA form, the CDR3 reads TGTGCCAGCAGTACTAGCGGTAGCCATGAGCAGTTCTTC. It yields the protein CASSTSGSHEQFF.

The chain recombines TRBV27 with TRBJ2-1; 8 bases match TRBD2. There are 14 residues in the CDR3. The J segment lost 8 bases and the V segment lost 5 bases, leaving 8 bases of the junction unmatched. Per germline, CDR1 MNHEY and CDR2 SMNVEV (reference sequence). The CDR3 DNA reads as TGTGCCAGCAGTAGAACGGGAGGGGCCTATGAGCAGTTCTTC. Protein product: CASSRTGGAYEQFF.

The rearrangement uses TRBV10-3 and TRBJ2-2; D possibly corresponds to TRBD2 (6 bases). The V gene's germline CDR1 is ENHRY and CDR2 SYGVKD. The CDR3 loop spans 13 amino acids. Trimming took 10 bases from V and 1 from J, leaving 10 bases between them. CDR3 sequence: CATGLMNTGELFF. The CDR3 DNA follows: TGTGCCACGGGACTCATGAACACCGGGGAGCTGTTTTTT.

This clone was seen only a few times. V usage is TRBV7-6 and J usage is TRBJ2-7; the match to TRBD2 covers 9 bases. Germline-derived CDR1 and CDR2 are SGHVS and FNYEAQ. V shed 7 bases and J 1 base; nucleotides not matched to a gene: 11. The CDR3 is made up of 16 amino acids. The CDR3 region has the DNA TGTGCCAGCACTTCGTTTAGCGGGGGCCCTTCCTACGAGCAGTACTTC. Protein: CASTSFSGGPSYEQYF.

J is TRBJ2-7 and V is TRBV7-2, with 11 bases identical to TRBD2. The CDR3 sequence is 14 residues long. CDR1 and CDR2 from the germline V gene are SGHTA and FQGNSA. Trimming at V came to 3 bases and at J to 10 bases, leaving 8 bases not matched to a gene. CDR3 region: CASSFFSGGEKQYF. The CDR3 DNA sequence: TGTGCCAGCAGCTTCTTTAGCGGGGGGGAAAAACAGTACTTC.

The chain carries TRBV30 and TRBJ1-1; TRBD1 matches at 7 bases. There are 14 residues in the CDR3. V lost 8 bases and J lost 3; bases outside the gene matches: 12. In germline, CDR1 is GTSNPN, CDR2 SVGIG (reference sequence). CDR3 bases: TGTGCCGGAAACCCCACAGGGGAGCACACTGAAGCTTTCTTT. The encoded protein is CAGNPTGEHTEAFF.

This clone was counted between two and nine times. The chain recombines TRBV5-1 with TRBJ1-2, with D unclear. CDR3 length: 13 amino acids. The germline V gene encodes CDR1 SGHRS and CDR2 YFSETQ. V was trimmed by 1 base and J by 4 bases, leaving 8 bases between them. CDR3 in amino acids: CASSLSAGYGYTF. CDR3 in DNA: TGCGCCAGCAGCTTGTCGGCAGGCTATGGCTACACCTTC.

The chain is built from TRBV5-6 and TRBJ2-4; TRBD2 is a possible D gene (5 bases). The germline V and J ends were trimmed by 3 bases and 0 bases, with 13 bases remaining between them. The germline V gene encodes CDR1 SGHDT and CDR2 YYEEEE. The CDR3 length is 16 residues. The CDR3 sequence is CASSSTWTLAKNIQYF. DNA of the CDR3: TGTGCCAGCAGCTCCACCTGGACTTTAGCCAAAAACATTCAGTACTTC.

The rearrangement links TRBV19 to TRBJ1-5; 10 bases map to TRBD1. The CDR3 length is 20 residues. After removal of 5 bases from V and 0 bases from J, the junction contained 16 bases not matched to a gene. Germline V gives CDR1 LNHDA, CDR2 SQIVND (reference sequence). Written as DNA, the CDR3 is TGTGCCAGTAGTCCCCAATCTCCGGGACAGGGGCCGAATAGCAATCAGCCCCAGCATTTT. It yields the protein CASSPQSPGQGPNSNQPQHF. The whole variable domain, remainder taken from reference TRBV19 and TRBJ1-5, is DGGITQSPKYLFRKEGQNVTLSCEQNLNHDAMYWYRQDPGQGLRLIYYSQIVNDFQKGDIAEGYSVSREKKESFPLTVTSAQKNPTAFYLCASSPQSPGQGPNSNQPQHFGDGTRLSIL.

The chain employs TRBV6-1 and TRBJ1-3, with TRBD1 identical over 10 bases. CDR3 length: 14 residues. Trimming took 3 bases from V and 9 from J; bases not matched to a gene: 5. Germline V gene data show CDR1 as MNHNS and CDR2 as SASEGT. In DNA, the CDR3 is TGTGCCAGCAGTGAGCCGGGACAGGGGACCACCATATATTTT. This translates into CASSEPGQGTTIYF.